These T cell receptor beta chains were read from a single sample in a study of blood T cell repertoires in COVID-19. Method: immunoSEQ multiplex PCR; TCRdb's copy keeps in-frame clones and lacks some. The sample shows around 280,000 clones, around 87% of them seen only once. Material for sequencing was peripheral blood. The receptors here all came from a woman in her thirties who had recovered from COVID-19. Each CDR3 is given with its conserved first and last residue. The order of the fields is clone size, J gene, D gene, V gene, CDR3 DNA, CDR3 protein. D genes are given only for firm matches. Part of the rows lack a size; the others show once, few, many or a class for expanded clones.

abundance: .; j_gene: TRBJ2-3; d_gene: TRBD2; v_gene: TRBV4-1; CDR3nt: TGCGCCAGCAGCCCGTGGGGGACTAGAAAAGACACAGATACGCAGTATTTT; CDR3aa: CASSPWGTRKDTDTQYF
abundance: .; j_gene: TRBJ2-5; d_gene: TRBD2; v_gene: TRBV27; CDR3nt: TGTGCCAGCAGTTTAATAGCGGGAGCCCACCAGGAGACCCAGTACTTC; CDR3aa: CASSLIAGAHQETQYF
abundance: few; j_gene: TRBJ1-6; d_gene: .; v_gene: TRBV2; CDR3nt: TGTGCCAGCAGGGTTCCCAGCTCCTATAATTCACCCCTCCACTTT; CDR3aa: CASRVPSSYNSPLHF
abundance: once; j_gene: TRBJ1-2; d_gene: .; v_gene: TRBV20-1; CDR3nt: TGCAGTGCTAGTACAGCAGACTATGGCTACACCTTC; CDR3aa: CSASTADYGYTF
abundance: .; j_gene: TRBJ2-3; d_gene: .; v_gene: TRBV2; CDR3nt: TGTGCCAGCTTCAAAAGGGGCGCCAGCACAGATACGCAGTATTTT; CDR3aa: CASFKRGASTDTQYF
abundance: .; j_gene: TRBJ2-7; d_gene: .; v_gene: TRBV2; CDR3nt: TGTGCCAGCAGTTTAACAGGGTTAACCTACGAGCAGTACTTC; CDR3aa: CASSLTGLTYEQYF
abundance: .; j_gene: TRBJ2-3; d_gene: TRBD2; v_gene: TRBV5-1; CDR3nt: TGCGCCAGCAGCACGACTAGCGGGGGAGATACGCAGTATTTT; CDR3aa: CASSTTSGGDTQYF
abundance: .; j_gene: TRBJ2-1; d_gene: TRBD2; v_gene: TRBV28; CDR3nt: TGTGCCAGCAGTTCGCTGGGCGGGAGGGATGAGCAGTTCTTC; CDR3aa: CASSSLGGRDEQFF
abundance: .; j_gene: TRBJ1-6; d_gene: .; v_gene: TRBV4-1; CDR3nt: TGCGCCAGCAGCCAAGATCCCCGCACAGGGACTAATTCACCCCTCCACTTT; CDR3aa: CASSQDPRTGTNSPLHF
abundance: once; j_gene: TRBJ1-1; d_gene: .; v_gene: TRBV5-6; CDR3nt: TGTGCCAGCAGCCAGGACAGATCTAACACTGAAGCTTTCTTT; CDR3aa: CASSQDRSNTEAFF
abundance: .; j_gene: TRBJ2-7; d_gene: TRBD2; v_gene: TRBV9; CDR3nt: TGTGCCAGCAGCGCCGGGACTAGCGCCCACGAGCAGTACTTC; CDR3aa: CASSAGTSAHEQYF
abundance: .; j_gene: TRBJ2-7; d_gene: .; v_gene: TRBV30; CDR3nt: TGTGCCTGGAGTTCCTATGTACGCACAGGGGAGCAGTACTTC; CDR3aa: CAWSSYVRTGEQYF
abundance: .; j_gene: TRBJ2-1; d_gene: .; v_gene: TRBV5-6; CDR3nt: TGTGCCAGCAGCTTCGGGGATAACTCCTACAATGAGCAGTTCTTC; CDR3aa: CASSFGDNSYNEQFF
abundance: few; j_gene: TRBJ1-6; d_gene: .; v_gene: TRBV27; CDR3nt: TGTGCCAGCAGTTTAACCGAGAGCTCCTATAATTCACCCCTCCACTTT; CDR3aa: CASSLTESSYNSPLHF
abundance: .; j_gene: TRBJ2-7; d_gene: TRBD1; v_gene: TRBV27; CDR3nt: TGTGCCAGCAGCTTCTTCCCGGGACAGGGTTACGAGCAGTACTTC; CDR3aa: CASSFFPGQGYEQYF
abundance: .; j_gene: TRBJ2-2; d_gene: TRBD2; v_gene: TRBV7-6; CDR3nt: TGTGCCAGCAGCTTAGATCACGGGAGGCGAAACACCGGGGAGCTGTTTTTT; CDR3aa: CASSLDHGRRNTGELFF
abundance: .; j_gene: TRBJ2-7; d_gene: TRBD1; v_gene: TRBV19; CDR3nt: TGTGCCAGCCGGGACAGCGCCTACGAGCAGTACTTC; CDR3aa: CASRDSAYEQYF
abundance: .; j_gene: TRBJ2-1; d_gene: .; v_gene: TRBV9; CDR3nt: TGTGCCAGCAGCGCCCTCCTATACAATGAGCAGTTCTTC; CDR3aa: CASSALLYNEQFF
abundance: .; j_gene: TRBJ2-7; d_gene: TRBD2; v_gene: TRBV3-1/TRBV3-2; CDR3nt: TGTGCCAGCAGCCTCCCGGGGGGGCACGAGCAGTACTTC; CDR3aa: CASSLPGGHEQYF
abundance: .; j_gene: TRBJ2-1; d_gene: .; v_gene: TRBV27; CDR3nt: TGTGCCAGCAGCCCCTTGGGATCTGGGGGCTATTACAATGAGCAGTTCTTC; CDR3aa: CASSPLGSGGYYNEQFF
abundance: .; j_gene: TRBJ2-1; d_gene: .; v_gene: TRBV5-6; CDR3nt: TGTGCCAGCAGCCCGAACTATTACAATGAGCAGTTCTTC; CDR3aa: CASSPNYYNEQFF
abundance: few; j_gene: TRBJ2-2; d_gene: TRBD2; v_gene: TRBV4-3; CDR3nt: TGCGCCAGCAGCCAAGAAGGTAGCGGGAGCCCCGGGGAGCTGTTTTTT; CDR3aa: CASSQEGSGSPGELFF
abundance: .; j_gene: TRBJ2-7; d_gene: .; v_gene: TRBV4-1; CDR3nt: TGCGCCAGCAGCCCGGTAGCGGAGGAGTACGAGCAGTACTTC; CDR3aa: CASSPVAEEYEQYF
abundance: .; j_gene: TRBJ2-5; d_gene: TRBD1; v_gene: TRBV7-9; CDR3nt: TGTGCCGGAGAAAACAGGGGGCGGGAGACCCAGTACTTC; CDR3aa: CAGENRGRETQYF
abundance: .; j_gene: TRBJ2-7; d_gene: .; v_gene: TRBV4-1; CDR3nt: TGCGCCAGCAGCCAAGAGCTAGCGAGCGAGCAGTACTTC; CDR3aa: CASSQELASEQYF
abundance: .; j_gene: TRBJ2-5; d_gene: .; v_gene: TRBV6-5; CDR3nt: TGTGCCAGCAAGGGGGGGTCAGAGACCCAGTACTTC; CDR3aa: CASKGGSETQYF
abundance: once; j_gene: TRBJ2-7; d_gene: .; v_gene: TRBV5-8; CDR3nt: TGTGCCAGCAGCTCTACAGCCTTCCCCTACGAGCAGTACTTC; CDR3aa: CASSSTAFPYEQYF
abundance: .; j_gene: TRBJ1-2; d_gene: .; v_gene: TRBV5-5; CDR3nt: TGTGCCAGCAGCTTGGTATTAGCGGCCTACTATGGCTACACCTTC; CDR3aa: CASSLVLAAYYGYTF
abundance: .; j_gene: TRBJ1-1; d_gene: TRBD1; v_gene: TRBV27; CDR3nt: TGTGCCAGCAGCCCGACAGGGGAGAACACTGAAGCTTTCTTT; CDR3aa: CASSPTGENTEAFF
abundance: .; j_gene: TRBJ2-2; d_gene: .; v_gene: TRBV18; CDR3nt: TGTGCCAGCTCACCTCTACCTCGTGGCGGGGAGCTGTTTTTT; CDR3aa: CASSPLPRGGELFF
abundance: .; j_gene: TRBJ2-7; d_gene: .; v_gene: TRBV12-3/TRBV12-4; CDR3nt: TGTGCCAGCAGCCCTGGAAACTATCCCGAGCAGTACTTC; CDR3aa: CASSPGNYPEQYF
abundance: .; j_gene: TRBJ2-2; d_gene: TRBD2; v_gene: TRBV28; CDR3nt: TGTGCCAGCAGTTTATTTTGGCGGGAGAGTCGGAACACCGGGGAGCTGTTTTTT; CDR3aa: CASSLFWRESRNTGELFF
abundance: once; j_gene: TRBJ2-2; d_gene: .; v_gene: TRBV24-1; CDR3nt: TGTGCCACCAGTGAGGGGGACAAGCGCGTCGGGGAGCTGTTTTTT; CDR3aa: CATSEGDKRVGELFF
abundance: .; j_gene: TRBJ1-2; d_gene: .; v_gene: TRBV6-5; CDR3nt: TGTGCCAGCAGCCGGGACTCACGTCTGTCTGGCTACACCTTC; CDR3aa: CASSRDSRLSGYTF
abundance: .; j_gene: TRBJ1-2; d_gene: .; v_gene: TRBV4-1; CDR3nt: TGCGCCAGCAGCCTACTCTACAGGGATACTAACTATGGCTACACCTTC; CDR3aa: CASSLLYRDTNYGYTF
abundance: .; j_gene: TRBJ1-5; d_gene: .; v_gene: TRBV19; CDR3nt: TGTGCCAGTAGTATGGGCGACAGAAGCAATCAGCCCCAGCATTTT; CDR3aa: CASSMGDRSNQPQHF
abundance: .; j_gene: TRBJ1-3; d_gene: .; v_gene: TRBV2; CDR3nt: TGTGCCAGCAACCGAGGGCCACCTGGAAACACCATATATTTT; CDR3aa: CASNRGPPGNTIYF
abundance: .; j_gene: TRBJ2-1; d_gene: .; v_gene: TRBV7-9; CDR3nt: TGTGCCAGCAGCTTAGCCAGGGGACCCTACAATGAGCAGTTCTTC; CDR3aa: CASSLARGPYNEQFF
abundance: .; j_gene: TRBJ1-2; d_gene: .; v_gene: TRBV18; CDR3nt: TGTGCCAGCTCACCCTTAGGCCAGGGCCACTTGGGAGGCTACACCTTC; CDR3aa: CASSPLGQGHLGGYTF
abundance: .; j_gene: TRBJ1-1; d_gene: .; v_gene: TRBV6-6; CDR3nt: TGTGCCAGCACCACATGGGGGGGCGAGGAAACTGAAGCTTTCTTT; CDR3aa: CASTTWGGEETEAFF
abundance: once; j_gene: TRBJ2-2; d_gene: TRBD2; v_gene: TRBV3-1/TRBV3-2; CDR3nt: TGTGCCAGCAGCCAAGTGGGGGGGACCGGGGAGCTGTTTTTT; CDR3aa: CASSQVGGTGELFF
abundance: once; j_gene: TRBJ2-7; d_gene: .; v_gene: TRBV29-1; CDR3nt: TGCAGCGTTGAGACACCCGACTCCTACGAGCAGTACTTC; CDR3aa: CSVETPDSYEQYF
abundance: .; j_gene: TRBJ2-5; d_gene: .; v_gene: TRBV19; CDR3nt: TGTGCCAGTAGTACGGGCTTAGGGGTTGGTGAGACCCAGTACTTC; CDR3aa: CASSTGLGVGETQYF
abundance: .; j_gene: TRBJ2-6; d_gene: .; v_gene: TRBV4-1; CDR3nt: TGCGCCAGCAGCCAAAGCCGGACCGGGAACTCTGGGGCCAACGTCCTGACTTTC; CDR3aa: CASSQSRTGNSGANVLTF
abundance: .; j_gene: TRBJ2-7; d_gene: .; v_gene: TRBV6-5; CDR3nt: TGTGCCAGCAGGAGGGATGGCAGGGGCCTCGAGCAGTACTTC; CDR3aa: CASRRDGRGLEQYF
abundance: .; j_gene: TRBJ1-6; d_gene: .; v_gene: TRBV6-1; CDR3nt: TGTGCCAGCAGAGAAAAACCCGGGCCCCGGGGGAATTCACCCCTCCACTTT; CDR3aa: CASREKPGPRGNSPLHF
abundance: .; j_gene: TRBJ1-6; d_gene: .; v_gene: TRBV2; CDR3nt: TGTGCCAGCAGTGAAGAAAGCTGGAGACAGGCTTATAATTCACCCCTCCACTTT; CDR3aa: CASSEESWRQAYNSPLHF
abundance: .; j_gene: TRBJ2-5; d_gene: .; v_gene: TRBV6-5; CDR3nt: TGTGCCAGCAGTTACGGCTTACGCCAAGAGACCCAGTACTTC; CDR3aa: CASSYGLRQETQYF
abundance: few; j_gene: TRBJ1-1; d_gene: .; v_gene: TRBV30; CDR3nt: TGTGCCTGGAGTGTAGGGGACACTGAAGCTTTCTTT; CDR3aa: CAWSVGDTEAFF
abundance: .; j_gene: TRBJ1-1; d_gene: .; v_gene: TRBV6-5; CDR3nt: TGTGCCAGCAGTTACAGGCGCTACCGGGACACTGAAGCTTTCTTT; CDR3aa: CASSYRRYRDTEAFF
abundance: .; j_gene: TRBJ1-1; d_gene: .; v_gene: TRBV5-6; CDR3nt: TGTGCCGGCGGAGAGGGAAACACTGAAGCTTTCTTT; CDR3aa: CAGGEGNTEAFF
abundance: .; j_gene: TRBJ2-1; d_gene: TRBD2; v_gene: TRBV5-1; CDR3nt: TGCGCCAGCAGCTTGGTTGCGGGAGCCAGTTTTGGCTCCTACAATGAGCAGTTCTTC; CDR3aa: CASSLVAGASFGSYNEQFF
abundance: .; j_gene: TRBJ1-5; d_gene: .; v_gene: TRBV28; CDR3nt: TGTGCCAGCATCAACCCGGGGGGCCCTCAGCCCCAGCATTTT; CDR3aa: CASINPGGPQPQHF
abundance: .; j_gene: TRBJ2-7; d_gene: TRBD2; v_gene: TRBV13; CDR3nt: TGTGCCAGCAGCTTTTCACTAGCGCCAAGCTCCTACGAGCAGTACTTC; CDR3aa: CASSFSLAPSSYEQYF
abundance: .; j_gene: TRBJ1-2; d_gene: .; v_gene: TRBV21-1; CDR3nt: TGTGCCAGCAGCAAAACGGTGGGAGGGGCCTACTATCGCTACACCTTC; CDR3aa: CASSKTVGGAYYRYTF
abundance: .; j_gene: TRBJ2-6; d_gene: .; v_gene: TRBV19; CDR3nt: TGTGCCAGTAGTATAGGACTTTCTGGGGCCAACGTCCTGACTTTC; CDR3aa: CASSIGLSGANVLTF
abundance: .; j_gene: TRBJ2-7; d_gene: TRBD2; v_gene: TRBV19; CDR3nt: TGTGCCAGTAGTATAAGGACTAGCGGAGCCTACGAGCAGTACTTC; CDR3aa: CASSIRTSGAYEQYF
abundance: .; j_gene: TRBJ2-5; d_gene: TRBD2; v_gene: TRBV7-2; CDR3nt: TGTGCCAGCAGCTTAGGAGCGGGAGGCCTACAAGAGACCCAGTACTTC; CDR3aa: CASSLGAGGLQETQYF
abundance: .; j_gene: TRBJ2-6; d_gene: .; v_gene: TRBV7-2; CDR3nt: TGTGCCAGCAGCTTAGGCACAGGGTCTGGGGCCAACGTCCTGACTTTC; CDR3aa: CASSLGTGSGANVLTF
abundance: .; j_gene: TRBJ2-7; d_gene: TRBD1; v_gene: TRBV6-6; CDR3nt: TGTGCCAGCAGTCCGGGGACAGGGGGTCCCTACGAGCAGTACTTC; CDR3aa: CASSPGTGGPYEQYF